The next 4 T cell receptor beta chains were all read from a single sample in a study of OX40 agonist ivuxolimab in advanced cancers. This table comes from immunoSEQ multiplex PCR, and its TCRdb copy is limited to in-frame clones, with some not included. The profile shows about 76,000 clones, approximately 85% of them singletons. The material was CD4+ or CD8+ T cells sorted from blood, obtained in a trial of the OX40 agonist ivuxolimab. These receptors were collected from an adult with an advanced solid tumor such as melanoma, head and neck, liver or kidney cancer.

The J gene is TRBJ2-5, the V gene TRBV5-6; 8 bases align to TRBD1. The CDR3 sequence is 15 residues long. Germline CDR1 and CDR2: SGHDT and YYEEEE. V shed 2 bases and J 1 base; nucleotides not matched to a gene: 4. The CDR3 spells CASSFWDRSQETQYF. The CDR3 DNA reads TGTGCCAGCAGCTTCTGGGACAGGTCCCAAGAGACCCAGTACTTC.

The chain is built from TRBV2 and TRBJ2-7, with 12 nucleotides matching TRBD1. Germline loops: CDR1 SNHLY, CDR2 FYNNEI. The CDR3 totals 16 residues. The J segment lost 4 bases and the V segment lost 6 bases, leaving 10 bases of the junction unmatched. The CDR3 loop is CASRGQGATDAYEQYF. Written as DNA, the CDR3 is TGTGCCAGCAGGGGACAGGGGGCGACGGACGCTTACGAGCAGTACTTC.

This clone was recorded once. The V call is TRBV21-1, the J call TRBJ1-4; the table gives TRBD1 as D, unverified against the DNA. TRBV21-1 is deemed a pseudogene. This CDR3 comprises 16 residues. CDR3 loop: CASSKDNLSPNEKLFF. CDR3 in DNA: TGTGCCAGCAGCAAAGACAACCTCTCCCCCAATGAAAAACTGTTTTTT.

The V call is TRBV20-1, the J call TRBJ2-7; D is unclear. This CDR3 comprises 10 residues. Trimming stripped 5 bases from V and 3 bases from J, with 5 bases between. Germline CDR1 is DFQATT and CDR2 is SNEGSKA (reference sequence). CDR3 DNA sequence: TGCAGTGCTTTGGACTACGAGCAGTACTTC. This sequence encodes CSALDYEQYF.